This T cell receptor (beta chain) comes out of a study of CD8 T cells in ankylosing spondylitis. A word on this clonotype: The antigen remains undetermined.

Quantitative molecular-barcoded 5'-RACE generated the TCR beta libraries. Each CDR3 protein gets one entry after TCRdb re-called the 5' RACE reads with MiXCR. The data hold 390,000 or so distinct CDR3 sequences, with approximately 20% observed a single time. This CDR3 spans 15 amino acids. J was trimmed by 5 bases and V by 4 bases; bases with no gene match: 10. Germline values: CDR1 MNHEY, CDR2 SVGAGI. General study results and limits: Made up of about eight highly homologous variants, a TCR beta motif appeared characteristic of ankylosing spondylitis blood.

Sample: blood, either unsorted or a sorted T cell fraction (not recorded which). The clonotype originates from a male donor with ankylosing spondylitis. The V call is TRBV6-5, the J call TRBJ2-5; 7 positions match TRBD2. CDR3 protein: CASSFDIHGGETQYF. The CDR3 DNA sequence: TGTGCCAGCAGTTTCGACATCCACGGGGGGGAGACCCAGTACTTC.